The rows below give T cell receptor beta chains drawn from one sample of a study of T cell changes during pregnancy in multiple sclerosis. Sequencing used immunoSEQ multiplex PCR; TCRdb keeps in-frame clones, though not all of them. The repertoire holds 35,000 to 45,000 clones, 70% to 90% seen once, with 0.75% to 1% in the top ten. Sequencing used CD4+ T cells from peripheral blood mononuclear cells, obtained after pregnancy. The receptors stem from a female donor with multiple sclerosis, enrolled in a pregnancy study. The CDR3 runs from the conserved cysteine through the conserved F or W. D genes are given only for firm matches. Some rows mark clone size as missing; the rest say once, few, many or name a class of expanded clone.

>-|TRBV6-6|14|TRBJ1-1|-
CASSYAYIAGEAFF
TGTGCCAGCAGTTACGCGTACATTGCGGGTGAAGCTTTCTTT
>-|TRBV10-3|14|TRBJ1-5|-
CAISPEGSNQPQHF
TGTGCCATCAGTCCGGAGGGGAGCAATCAGCCCCAGCATTTT
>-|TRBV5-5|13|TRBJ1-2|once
CASSLDYRVVGTF
TGTGCCAGCAGCTTGGATTACAGGGTCGTGGGGACCTTC
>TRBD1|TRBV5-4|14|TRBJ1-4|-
CASSSGTENEKLFF
TGTGCCAGCAGCTCAGGGACAGAGAATGAAAAACTGTTTTTT
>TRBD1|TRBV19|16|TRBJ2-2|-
CASSPRGTARTGELFF
TGTGCCAGTAGTCCCAGGGGGACCGCGCGCACCGGGGAGCTGTTTTTT
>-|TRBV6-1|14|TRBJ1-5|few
CASSEAGWDQPQHF
TGTGCCAGCAGTGAAGCGGGCTGGGATCAGCCCCAGCATTTT
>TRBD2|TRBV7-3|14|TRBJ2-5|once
CASSTRGGEGTQYF
TGTGCCAGCAGCACCCGCGGGGGGGAAGGGACCCAGTACTTC
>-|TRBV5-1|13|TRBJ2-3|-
CASSGSQADTQYF
TGCGCCAGCAGCGGGTCGCAGGCAGATACGCAGTATTTT
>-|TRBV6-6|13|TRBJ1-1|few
CASSYGLGGVGFF
TGTGCCAGCAGTTACGGCCTCGGCGGGGTGGGTTTCTTT
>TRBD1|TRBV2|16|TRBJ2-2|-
CASRGAGTGYTGELFF
TGTGCCAGCAGGGGGGCCGGGACAGGGTACACCGGGGAGCTGTTTTTT
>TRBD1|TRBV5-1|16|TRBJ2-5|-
CASSSGSGTGSETQYF
TGCGCCAGCAGCTCGGGCTCCGGGACAGGGTCCGAGACCCAGTACTTC
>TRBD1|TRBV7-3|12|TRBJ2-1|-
CASSRGQGRQFF
TGTGCCAGCAGCAGGGGACAGGGTCGTCAGTTCTTC
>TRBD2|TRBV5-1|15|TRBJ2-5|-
CASSLASGDQETQYF
TGCGCCAGCAGCTTGGCTAGCGGGGACCAAGAGACCCAGTACTTC
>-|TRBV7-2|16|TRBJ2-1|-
CASSPQTGLFYNEQFF
TGTGCCAGCAGCCCGCAAACAGGGCTGTTCTACAATGAGCAGTTCTTC
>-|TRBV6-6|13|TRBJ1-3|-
CASSSHPADTIYF
TGTGCCAGCAGTTCACACCCGGCGGACACCATATATTTT
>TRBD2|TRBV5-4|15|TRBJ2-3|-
CASSLAGLEGRRQYF
TGTGCCAGCAGCTTGGCGGGACTAGAAGGGAGGAGGCAGTATTTT
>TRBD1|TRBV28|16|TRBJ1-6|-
CASSLYQGAAGSPLHF
TGTGCCAGCAGTTTATATCAGGGGGCAGCGGGTTCACCCCTCCACTTT
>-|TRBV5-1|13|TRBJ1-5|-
CASSSQQGQPQHF
TGCGCCAGCAGCTCCCAACAGGGACAGCCCCAGCATTTT
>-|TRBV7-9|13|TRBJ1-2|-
CASSSGDFYGYTF
TGTGCCAGCAGCTCGGGGGACTTCTATGGCTACACCTTC
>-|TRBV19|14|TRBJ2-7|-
CATQNQNQGNEQYF
TGTGCCACCCAAAACCAAAACCAGGGAAACGAGCAGTACTTC
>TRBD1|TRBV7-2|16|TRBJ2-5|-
CASSSGQGVMGETQYF
TGTGCCAGCAGCTCCGGACAGGGCGTGATGGGGGAGACCCAGTACTTC